Detailed here is one T cell receptor beta chain. The entry originates in a study of blood T cell repertoires in COVID-19. The germline V gene encodes CDR1 MNHNY and CDR2 SVGAGI (reference sequence). V gave up 4 bases and J gave up 1 base; unmatched junction bases: 1. This CDR3 region has 14 residues. Sequencing was performed with immunoSEQ multiplex PCR; in TCRdb, only in-frame clones are kept and a portion is missing. The table lists some 190,000 clones, around 89% of them singletons. The sample was peripheral blood. The chain couples TRBV6-6 to TRBJ2-7, with 10 bases lining up with TRBD2. This receptor was identified in a human donor in a cohort sampled during active COVID-19. The CDR3, as DNA: TGTGCCAGCAGTTTGGGACTAGCGTCCTACGAGCAGTACTTC. Protein sequence: CASSLGLASYEQYF.